The 24 T cell receptor beta chains listed next were all sequenced from one sample in a study of T cells in Graves' hyperthyroidism and ophthalmopathy. RNA transcripts yielded amplified TCR beta CDR3 regions. HTBI primers were employed in a first-round RT-PCR of the TCR CDR3. Via MiXCR, TCRdb re-called the multiplex PCR reads, giving one row per CDR3 protein. The sample consists of around 300,000 distinct CDR3 sequences, about an eighth of them appearing once. Sequenced material: blood. The receptor set was obtained from a woman aged 35 to 49 with Graves' hyperthyroidism.

Many counts were recorded for this clonotype. The chain uses TRBV10-3 and TRBJ2-3; 10 bases line up with TRBD2. This CDR3 spans 15 amino acids. The J segment lost 2 bases and the V segment lost 4 bases, leaving 3 bases of the junction unmatched. Germline V gene sequence: CDR1 ENHRY, CDR2 SYGVKD. CDR3 nucleotides: TGTGCCATCAGTGCGGGGACTAGCGACACAGATACGCAGTATTTT. Residues: CAISAGTSDTDTQYF.

This clonotype was recorded at least ten times. V usage is TRBV25-1 and J usage is TRBJ2-1, with D perhaps matching TRBD1 (5 bases). Trimming took 1 base from V and 0 from J, leaving 7 bases between them. The CDR3 length is 15 residues. Germline V lookup: CDR1 MGHDK, CDR2 SYGVNS. CDR3 sequence reads: CASSEFDSSYNEQFF. The CDR3 coding sequence is TGTGCCAGCAGTGAATTCGACAGCTCCTACAATGAGCAGTTCTTC.

Ten or more counts support this clonotype. This chain uses TRBV6-1 with TRBJ2-7; D call uncertain. V lost 6 bases to trimming and J lost 1 base, with 13 bases between them. Germline-derived CDR1 and CDR2 are MNHNS and SASEGT. The CDR3 totals 14 residues. Here the CDR3 reads CASRGFSRSYEQYF. CDR3 in DNA: TGTGCCAGCAGGGGATTTAGTAGGTCCTACGAGCAGTACTTC.

This clonotype was detected many times. The gene calls are TRBV12-3 or TRBV12-4 and TRBJ1-2; 7 positions match TRBD1. Trimming at V came to 3 bases and at J to 2 bases, leaving 6 bases not matched to a gene. The CDR3 totals 15 residues. The CDR3 DNA follows: TGTGCCAGCAGTTTCCGGGGACAGCCGAACTATGGCTACACCTTC. Translated, it gives CASSFRGQPNYGYTF.

The rearrangement joins TRBV9 to TRBJ1-5; no firm D call. The length of the CDR3 is 15 residues. Germline-derived CDR1 and CDR2 are SGDLS and YYNGEE. V was trimmed by 0 bases and J by 4 bases, leaving 11 bases between them. The CDR3 sequence: CASSVGVGWNQPQHF. CDR3 in DNA: TGTGCCAGCAGCGTAGGGGTAGGGTGGAATCAGCCCCAGCATTTT. Complete variable domain (other parts from reference TRBV9 and TRBJ1-5): DSGVTQTPKHLITATGQRVTLRCSPRSGDLSVYWYQQSLDQGLQFLIQYYNGEERAKGNILERFSAQQFPDLHSELNLSSLELGDSALYFCASSVGVGWNQPQHFGDGTRLSIL.

This chain connects TRBV4-2 to TRBJ2-1; the match to TRBD2 covers 9 bases. The CDR3 contains 15 residues. The V segment lost 2 bases and the J segment 8 bases; nucleotides outside the gene matches: 7. Germline CDR1 reads LGHNA; CDR2 reads YNFKEQ. This CDR3 reads CASSQRAGGGDEQFF. The DNA of the CDR3 is TGTGCCAGCAGCCAAAGGGCGGGAGGGGGCGATGAGCAGTTCTTC.

To note about this clonotype: This may stem from a read error, because a much larger clone lies one nucleotide away. The chain carries TRBV3-1 and TRBJ2-1; no definite D call. The CDR3 is 14 residues long. CDR1 and CDR2 from the germline V gene are LGHDT and YNNKEL (reference sequence). The CDR3 DNA is TGTGCCGGCAGCCAAGGATCTAGTCGGAATGAGCAGTTCTTC. Translated: CAGSQGSSRNEQFF.

This chain uses TRBV11-2 with TRBJ2-1; D might be TRBD2 (6 bases). V gave up 1 base and J gave up 4 bases, with 17 bases separating them. The CDR3 is 17 residues long. CDR1 is SGHAT and CDR2 is FQNNGV in the germline V gene. The CDR3 spells CASSLGVMPGVYNEQFF. CDR3 coding DNA: TGTGCCAGCAGCTTAGGGGTCATGCCGGGGGTATACAATGAGCAGTTCTTC. Supplemented by reference TRBV11-2 and TRBJ2-1, the full variable domain reads EAGVAQSPRYKIIEKRQSVAFWCNPISGHATLYWYQQILGQGPKLLIQFQNNGVVDDSQLPKDRFSAERLKGVDSTLKIQPAKLEDSAVYLCASSLGVMPGVYNEQFFGPGTRLTVL.

This clonotype was seen many times. This chain uses TRBV27 with TRBJ1-1, with D tentatively TRBD1 (6 bases). The CDR3 contains 14 residues. CDR1 MNHEY and CDR2 SMNVEV come from the germline V gene (reference sequence). Deletions cut 7 bases from V and 3 bases from J, with 15 bases between. CDR3 sequence reads: CASTQGPGDTEAFF. Written as DNA, the CDR3 is TGTGCCAGCACCCAGGGGCCAGGGGACACTGAAGCTTTCTTT.

The rearrangement uses TRBV12-3 or TRBV12-4 and TRBJ2-7; perhaps TRBD2 as D (6 bases). V was cut by 1 base and J by 0 bases, with 16 bases left in between. CDR3 length equals 17 residues. The CDR3 bases are TGTGCCAGCAGTTTAGATGTCGGGACTGATAGCTCCTACGAGCAGTACTTC. It specifies CASSLDVGTDSSYEQYF.

Ten or more counts support this clonotype. The V call is TRBV2, the J call TRBJ1-1; the D gene is possibly TRBD1 (6 bases). Trimming pared 5 bases from V and 0 bases from J, leaving 13 bases between. Germline V lookup: CDR1 SNHLY, CDR2 FYNNEI. The CDR3 sequence is 15 residues long. CDR3 protein: CASSLEQGLNTEAFF. CDR3 DNA: TGTGCCAGCAGTTTGGAACAGGGTCTGAACACTGAAGCTTTCTTT.

The chain joins TRBV7-4 to TRBJ2-1; 9 bases match TRBD1. Germline assignment: CDR1 SGHVT and CDR2 SQSDAQ. The CDR3 is 16 residues long. V gave up 4 bases and J gave up 7 bases; unmatched junction bases: 11. DNA for the CDR3: TGTGCCAGCAGCTCGGAGCCCGGGACAGGGTTTAATGAGCAGTTCTTC. It codes for CASSSEPGTGFNEQFF.

At least ten counts were recorded for this clonotype. The chain uses TRBV25-1 and TRBJ1-1; D is unclear. The CDR3 totals 14 residues. Looked up from germline, CDR1 is MGHDK and CDR2 is SYGVNS. V dropped 4 bases and J dropped 0 bases, with 9 bases sitting between them. CDR3 sequence: CASSVGDMNTEAFF. The DNA of the CDR3 is TGTGCCAGCAGTGTTGGGGATATGAACACTGAAGCTTTCTTT.

The chain is built from TRBV4-1 and TRBJ2-1; 10 bases align to TRBD1. Germline CDR1 is MGHRA and CDR2 is YSYEKL. There are 17 residues in the CDR3. Unmatched junction bases numbered 9, after V lost 4 bases and J lost 3 bases. CDR3 protein: CASSRGPGTGVYNEQFF. CDR3 nucleotide sequence: TGCGCCAGCAGCCGTGGACCCGGGACAGGGGTCTACAATGAGCAGTTCTTC.

The gene calls are TRBV6-1 and TRBJ2-7; 9 bases fit TRBD1. J lost 0 bases, V lost 6 bases, and 9 bases had no gene match. The CDR3 has 16 amino acids. Germline V gene lookup returns CDR1 MNHNS and CDR2 SASEGT. The CDR3 here is CASSLQGASSSYEQYF. The CDR3 nucleotides are TGTGCCAGCAGCCTACAGGGGGCGAGTAGCTCCTACGAGCAGTACTTC.

This clonotype was counted many times. This chain uses TRBV29-1 with TRBJ2-7; TRBD1 aligns across 9 bases. The CDR3 consists of 12 residues. With 6 bases clipped from V and 4 bases from J, the junction kept 4 bases outside the gene matches. Looked up from germline, CDR1 is SQVTM and CDR2 is ANQGSEA. In nucleotides, the CDR3 is TGCAGCGTCGAGACAGGGGGTTACGAGCAGTACTTC. This encodes CSVETGGYEQYF.

This clonotype has at least ten counts. The gene calls are TRBV7-9 and TRBJ2-5, with 9 bases identical to TRBD2. The CDR3 covers 17 residues. V shed 2 bases, J shed 5 bases, and the junction held 12 bases outside the gene matches. Germline V gives CDR1 SEHNR, CDR2 FQNEAQ (reference sequence). In nucleotides, the CDR3 is TGTGCCAGCAGCTTATGGGGGCAGCGGGAGGCCATGGAGACCCAGTACTTC. Its translation is CASSLWGQREAMETQYF.

This clonotype was recorded at least ten times. The V and J genes are TRBV2 and TRBJ2-5, with TRBD1 matching 12 bases. The CDR3 runs 16 residues. Germline values: CDR1 SNHLY, CDR2 FYNNEI. V trimming: 10 bases; J trimming: 4 bases; junction bases outside the gene matches: 13. For the CDR3, the DNA is TGTGCCACCACGGGGGGGACAGGGGGCCTCTCAGAGACCCAGTACTTC. It specifies CATTGGTGGLSETQYF.

Turning to this clonotype: A much larger clone lies one base from this, so it may be a read error. The J gene is TRBJ2-3, the V gene TRBV20-1, with D possibly matching TRBD1 (6 bases). V was clipped by 1 base and J by 5 bases, with 10 bases between them. The germline V gene has CDR1 DFQATT and CDR2 SNEGSKA (reference sequence). The CDR3 extends over 13 amino acids. The CDR3 spells CSARATGKDTQYF. Here the CDR3 DNA reads TGCAGTGCTAGAGCGACAGGCAAAGATACGCAGTATTTT.

The table lists this clonotype with many counts. The chain uses TRBV5-8 and TRBJ1-5; tentative D call: TRBD1 (6 bases). Germline lookup yields CDR1 SGHTS and CDR2 YDEGEE. Trimming took off 0 bases at V and 5 bases at J, with 12 bases between the two ends. This CDR3 has 15 amino acids. CDR3 sequence reads: CASSLEGGRDQPQHF. Written as DNA, the CDR3 is TGTGCCAGCAGCTTGGAGGGGGGCAGGGATCAGCCCCAGCATTTT.

The V and J genes are TRBV6-1 and TRBJ2-7; the D gene could be TRBD1 or TRBD2 (5 bases each). V lost 6 bases and J 3 bases, leaving 18 bases between the germline ends. The CDR3 contains 15 residues. The germline V gene encodes CDR1 MNHNS and CDR2 SASEGT. The CDR3 here is CASRPPGAPNYEQYF. The CDR3 DNA sequence: TGTGCCAGCAGGCCCCCCGGGGCTCCGAACTACGAGCAGTACTTC.

This clonotype was picked up many times. The chain is built from TRBV11-2 and TRBJ2-1; 12 bases are shared with TRBD2. This CDR3 has 19 amino acids. The germline gives CDR1 SGHAT, CDR2 FQNNGV. V trimming: 5 bases; J trimming: 10 bases; junction bases outside the gene matches: 21. CDR3 in amino acids: CASSPLASSGRDPRLEQFF. As DNA, the CDR3 is TGTGCCAGCAGCCCTTTAGCTTCTAGCGGGAGGGACCCTCGATTGGAGCAGTTCTTC. The whole variable domain, remainder taken from reference TRBV11-2 and TRBJ2-1, is EAGVAQSPRYKIIEKRQSVAFWCNPISGHATLYWYQQILGQGPKLLIQFQNNGVVDDSQLPKDRFSAERLKGVDSTLKIQPAKLEDSAVYLCASSPLASSGRDPRLEQFFGPGTRLTVL.

On this clonotype itself: A much bigger clone sits one base away, suggesting this may be a read error. The chain joins TRBV6-1 to TRBJ2-5, with 7 bases lining up with TRBD2. This CDR3 is built from 14 residues. Per the germline V gene, CDR1 is MNHNS and CDR2 is SASEGT. CDR3 sequence reads: CASRAPSGQEAQYF. Written as DNA, the CDR3 is TGTGCCAGCAGAGCACCTAGCGGTCAAGAGGCCCAGTACTTC.

This clonotype came up a few times. This chain connects TRBV19 to TRBJ2-3, with D possibly matching TRBD2 (6 bases). V lost 6 bases to trimming and J lost 4 bases, with 20 bases between them. CDR3 length equals 16 residues. The germline V gene encodes CDR1 LNHDA and CDR2 SQIVND (reference sequence). CDR3 protein: CASRKTRQPGADTQYF. The CDR3 DNA is TGTGCCAGTAGGAAGACTAGGCAACCGGGGGCAGATACGCAGTATTTT.